This T cell receptor beta chain was recovered during a study of T cell responses to AZD1222 COVID-19 vaccine. The wider study: Pooled together were second doses at about 4 or about 12 weeks. Study-level results: Among AZD1222 vaccinees, only 5 to 7 were seropositive at baseline. Once two AZD1222 doses were given, Spike-specific TCR breadth and depth went up. Clonal diversity was possibly underestimated, and the donors were mostly white British, with more females.

The CDR3 extends over 17 amino acids. Germline CDR1 is GTSNPN and CDR2 is SVGIG (reference sequence). The V segment lost 2 bases and the J segment 6 bases; nucleotides outside the gene matches: 15. This clone was seen a single time. Its antigen is not identified. Assay used: immunoSEQ multiplex PCR; TCRdb lists only in-frame clones, some missing. The sample includes around 200,000 clones, roughly 88% of them seen just once. The receptor comes from an adult in good health. The V call is TRBV30, the J call TRBJ2-1, with 8 bases matching TRBD2. The material sequenced was peripheral blood, taken on day 0 of AZD1222 vaccination. The CDR3 sequence is CAWSTPREGLRGNEQFF. The CDR3 DNA sequence: TGTGCCTGGAGTACCCCCCGGGAGGGGCTAAGAGGCAATGAGCAGTTCTTC.